What follows are 5 T cell receptor beta chains derived from one specimen sequenced in a study of shared clonotypes between healthy human individuals. Libraries were prepared by immunoSEQ multiplex PCR; TCRdb keeps only in-frame clonotypes and omits some of them. The sample yields about 2.3 million clones, 92% seen once. Sequencing was performed on naive CD4+ T cells from PBMCs. As for subset: CD45RA+ positively selected. The source is a man aged 18 to 29 in good health. Some clones in this sample may be carry-over from other donors' samples.

This clone was observed a few times. The gene calls are TRBV25-1 and TRBJ1-1; tentatively, D is TRBD1 (6 bases). The ends were cut back, 6 bases at V and 4 bases at J, with 15 bases in the middle. Germline CDR1 MGHDK, CDR2 SYGVNS. CDR3 size: 14 residues. This chain's CDR3 is CASRVQGVSTEAFF. CDR3 DNA sequence: TGTGCCAGCAGAGTACAGGGTGTAAGCACTGAAGCTTTCTTT.

The CDR3 nucleotides read TGTGCCAGCCTATATCCCCCTTACGAGCAGTACTTC. The encoded protein is CASLYPPYEQYF. The rearrangement joins TRBV28 to TRBJ2-7; no firm D call. The CDR3 contains 12 residues. V dropped 8 bases and J dropped 4 bases, with 12 bases sitting between them. Germline CDR1 MDHEN, CDR2 SYDVKM.

This clone has a single count. The chain is built from TRBV7-8 and TRBJ2-1; TRBD2 might be the D (5 bases). V shed 2 bases and J shed 6 bases, with 14 bases lying between them. This CDR3 has 15 amino acids. From germline, CDR1 is SGHVS and CDR2 FQNEAQ. CDR3 coding DNA: TGTGCCAGCAGCTTATTCGAGCGGCCGGGCAATGAGCAGTTCTTC. Translated: CASSLFERPGNEQFF.

This chain connects TRBV7-9 to TRBJ1-2, with 8 bases that match TRBD1. This CDR3 has 14 residues. CDR1 is SEHNR, CDR2 FQNEAQ, per germline (reference sequence). Trimming removed 5 bases from V and 6 bases from J; junction bases left unmatched: 8. CDR3 DNA: TGTGCCAGCAGCCGTTCCTCAGGGGGCGATGGCTACACCTTC. This gives the protein CASSRSSGGDGYTF.

A remark on this clone: Other DNA sequences within the sample encode an identical CDR3. This chain links TRBV9 with TRBJ2-7; D perhaps matches TRBD2 (5 bases). Germline CDR1 and CDR2: SGDLS and YYNGEE. V was shortened by 0 bases and J by 0 bases, with 7 bases between the two germline ends. This CDR3 comprises 14 residues. The CDR3 region has the DNA TGTGCCAGCAGCGTAGATGGGAGCTCCTACGAGCAGTACTTC. The encoded protein is CASSVDGSSYEQYF.